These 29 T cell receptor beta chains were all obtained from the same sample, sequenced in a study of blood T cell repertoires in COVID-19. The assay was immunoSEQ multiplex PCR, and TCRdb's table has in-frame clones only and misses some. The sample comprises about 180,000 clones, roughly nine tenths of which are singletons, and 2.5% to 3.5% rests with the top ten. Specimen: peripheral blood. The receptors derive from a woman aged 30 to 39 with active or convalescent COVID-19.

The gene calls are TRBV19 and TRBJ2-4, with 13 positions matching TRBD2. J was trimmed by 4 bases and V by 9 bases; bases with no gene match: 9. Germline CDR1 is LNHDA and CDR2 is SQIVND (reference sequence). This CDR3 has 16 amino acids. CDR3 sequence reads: CASGGLAGATKNIQYF. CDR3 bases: TGTGCCAGCGGAGGACTAGCGGGAGCCACGAAAAACATTCAGTACTTC.

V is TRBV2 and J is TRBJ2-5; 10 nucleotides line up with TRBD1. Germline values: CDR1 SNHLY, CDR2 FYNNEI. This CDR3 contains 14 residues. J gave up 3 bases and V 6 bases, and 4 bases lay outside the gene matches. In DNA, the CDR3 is TGTGCCAGCAGGGACGGGACAGGGGAAGAGACCCAGTACTTC. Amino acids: CASRDGTGEETQYF.

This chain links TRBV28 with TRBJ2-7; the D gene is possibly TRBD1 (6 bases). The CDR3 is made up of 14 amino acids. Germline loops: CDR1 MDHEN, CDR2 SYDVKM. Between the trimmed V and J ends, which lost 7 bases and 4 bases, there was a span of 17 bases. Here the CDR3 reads CASKIGQIDYEQYF. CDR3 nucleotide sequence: TGTGCCAGCAAAATAGGACAGATAGATTACGAGCAGTACTTC.

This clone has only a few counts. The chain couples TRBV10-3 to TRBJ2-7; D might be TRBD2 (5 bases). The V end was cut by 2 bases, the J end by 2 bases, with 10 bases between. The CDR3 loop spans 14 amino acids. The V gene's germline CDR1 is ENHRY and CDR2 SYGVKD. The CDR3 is CAISETEATYEQYF. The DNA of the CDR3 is TGTGCCATCAGTGAGACGGAGGCCACCTACGAGCAGTACTTC.

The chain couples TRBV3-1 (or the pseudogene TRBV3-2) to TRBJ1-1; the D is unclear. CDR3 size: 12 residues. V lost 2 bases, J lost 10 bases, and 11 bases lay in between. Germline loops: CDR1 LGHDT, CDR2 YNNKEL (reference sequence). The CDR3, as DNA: TGTGCCAGCAGCCAACAGAGGTTAGGAGCTTTCTTT. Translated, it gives CASSQQRLGAFF.

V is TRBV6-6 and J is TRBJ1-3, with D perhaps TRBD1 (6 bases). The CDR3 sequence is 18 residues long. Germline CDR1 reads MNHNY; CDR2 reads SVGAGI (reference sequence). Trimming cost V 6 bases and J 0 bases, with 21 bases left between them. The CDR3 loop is CASRRGQKGIYSGNTIYF. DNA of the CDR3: TGTGCCAGCAGACGAGGACAGAAAGGGATTTACTCTGGAAACACCATATATTTT.

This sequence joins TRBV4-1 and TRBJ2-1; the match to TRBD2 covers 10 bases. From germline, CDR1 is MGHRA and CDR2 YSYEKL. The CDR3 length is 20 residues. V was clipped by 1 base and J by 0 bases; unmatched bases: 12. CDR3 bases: TGCGCCAGCAGCCAAGGGAAGCGGGGGGGTTCTCGGAGCTCCTACAATGAGCAGTTCTTC. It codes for CASSQGKRGGSRSSYNEQFF.

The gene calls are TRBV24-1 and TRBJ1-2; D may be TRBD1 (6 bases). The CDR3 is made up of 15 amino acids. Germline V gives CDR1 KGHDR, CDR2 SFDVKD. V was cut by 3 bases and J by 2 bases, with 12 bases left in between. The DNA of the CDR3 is TGTGCCACCAGTGATAAAACAGGGTTCAACTATGGCTACACCTTC. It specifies CATSDKTGFNYGYTF.

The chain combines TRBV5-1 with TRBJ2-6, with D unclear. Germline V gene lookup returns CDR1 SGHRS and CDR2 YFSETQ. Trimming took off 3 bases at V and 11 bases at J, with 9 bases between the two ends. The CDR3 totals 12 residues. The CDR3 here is CASSSDWYVLTF. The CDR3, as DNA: TGCGCCAGCAGCTCCGACTGGTACGTCCTGACTTTC.

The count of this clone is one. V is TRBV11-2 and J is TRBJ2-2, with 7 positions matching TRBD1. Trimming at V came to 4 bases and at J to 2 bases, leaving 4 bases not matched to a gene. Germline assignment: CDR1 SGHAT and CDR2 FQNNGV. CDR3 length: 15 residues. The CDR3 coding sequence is TGTGCCAGCAGCTGGCGACAGGGTAACACCGGGGAGCTGTTTTTT. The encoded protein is CASSWRQGNTGELFF.

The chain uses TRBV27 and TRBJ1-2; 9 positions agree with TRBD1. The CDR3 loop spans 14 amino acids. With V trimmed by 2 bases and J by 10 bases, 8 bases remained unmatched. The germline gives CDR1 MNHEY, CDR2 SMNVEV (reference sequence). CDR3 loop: CASSLRRDRVDYTF. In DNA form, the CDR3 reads TGTGCCAGCAGTTTACGACGGGACAGGGTAGACTACACCTTC.

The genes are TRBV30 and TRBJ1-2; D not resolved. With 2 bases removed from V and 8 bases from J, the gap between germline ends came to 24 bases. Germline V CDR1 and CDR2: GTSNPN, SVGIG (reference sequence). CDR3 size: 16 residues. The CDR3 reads CAWSPPPLSRGGGYTF. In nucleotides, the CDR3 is TGTGCCTGGAGTCCCCCGCCCTTATCCCGAGGCGGCGGCTACACCTTC. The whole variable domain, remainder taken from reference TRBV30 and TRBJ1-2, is SQTIHQWPATLVQPVGSPLSLECTVEGTSNPNLYWYRQAAGRGLQLLFYSVGIGQISSEVPQNLSASRPQDRQFILSSKKLLLSDSGFYLCAWSPPPLSRGGGYTFGSGTRLTVV.

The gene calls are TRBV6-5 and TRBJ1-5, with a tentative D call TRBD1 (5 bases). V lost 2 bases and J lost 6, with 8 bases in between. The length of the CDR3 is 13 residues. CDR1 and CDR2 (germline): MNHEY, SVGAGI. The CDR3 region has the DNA TGTGCCAGCAGTTACGGGGCCGTTCAGCCCCAGCATTTT. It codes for CASSYGAVQPQHF.

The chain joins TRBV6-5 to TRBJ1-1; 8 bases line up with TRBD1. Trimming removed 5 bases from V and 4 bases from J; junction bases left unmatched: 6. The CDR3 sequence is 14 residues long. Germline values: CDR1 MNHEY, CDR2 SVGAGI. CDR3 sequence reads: CASSQQGVSTEAFF. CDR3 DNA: TGTGCCAGCAGTCAACAGGGGGTAAGCACTGAAGCTTTCTTT.

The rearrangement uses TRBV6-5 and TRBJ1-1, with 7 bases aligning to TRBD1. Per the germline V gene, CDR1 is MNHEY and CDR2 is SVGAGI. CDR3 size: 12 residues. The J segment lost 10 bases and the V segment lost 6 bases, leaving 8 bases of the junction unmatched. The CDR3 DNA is TGTGCCAGCAGCCCCGGACAGGCCGGAGCTTTCTTT. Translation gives CASSPGQAGAFF.

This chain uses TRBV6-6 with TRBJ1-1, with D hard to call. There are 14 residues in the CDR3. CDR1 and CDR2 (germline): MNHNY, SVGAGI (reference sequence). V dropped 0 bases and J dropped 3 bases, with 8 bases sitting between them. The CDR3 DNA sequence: TGTGCCAGCAGTTACTCGTTGGGCGACACTGAAGCTTTCTTT. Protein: CASSYSLGDTEAFF.

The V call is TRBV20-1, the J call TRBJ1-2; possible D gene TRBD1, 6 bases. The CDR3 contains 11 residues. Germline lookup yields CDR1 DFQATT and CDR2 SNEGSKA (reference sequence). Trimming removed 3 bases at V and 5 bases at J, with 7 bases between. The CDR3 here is CSASRGYGYTF. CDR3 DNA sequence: TGCAGTGCTAGCAGGGGTTATGGCTACACCTTC.

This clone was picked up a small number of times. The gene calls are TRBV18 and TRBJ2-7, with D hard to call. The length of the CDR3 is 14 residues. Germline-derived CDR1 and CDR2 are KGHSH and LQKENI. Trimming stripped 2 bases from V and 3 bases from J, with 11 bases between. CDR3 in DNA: TGTGCCAGCTCACCAAACTACTCCATCTACGAGCAGTACTTC. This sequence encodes CASSPNYSIYEQYF.

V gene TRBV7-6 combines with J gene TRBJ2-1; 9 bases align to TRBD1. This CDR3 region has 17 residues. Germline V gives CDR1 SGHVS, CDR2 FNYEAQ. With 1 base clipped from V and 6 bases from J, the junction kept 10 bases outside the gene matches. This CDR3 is CASSLGVEGQGFNEQFF. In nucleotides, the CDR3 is TGTGCCAGCAGCTTAGGAGTGGAGGGACAGGGTTTCAATGAGCAGTTCTTC.

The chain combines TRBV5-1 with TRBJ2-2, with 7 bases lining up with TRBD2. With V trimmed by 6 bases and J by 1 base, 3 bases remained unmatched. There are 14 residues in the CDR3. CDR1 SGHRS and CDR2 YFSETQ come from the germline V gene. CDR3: CASTIAGNTGELFF. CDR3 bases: TGCGCCAGCACCATAGCGGGGAACACCGGGGAGCTGTTTTTT.

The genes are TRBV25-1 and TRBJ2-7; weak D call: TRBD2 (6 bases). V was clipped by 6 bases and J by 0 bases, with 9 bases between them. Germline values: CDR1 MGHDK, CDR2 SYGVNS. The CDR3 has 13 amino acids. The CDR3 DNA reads TGTGCCAGCAGGAAAGCGGGCTCCTACGAGCAGTACTTC. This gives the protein CASRKAGSYEQYF.

The chain's CDR3 is CASSQDSPSPHAASNEQFF. DNA of the CDR3: TGTGCCAGCAGCCAAGATAGCCCTAGCCCGCACGCCGCTTCCAATGAGCAGTTCTTC. The chain carries TRBV3-1 (or the pseudogene TRBV3-2) and TRBJ2-1, with a possible D match to TRBD2 (5 bases). V was shortened by 0 bases and J by 6 bases, with 24 bases between the two germline ends. Germline CDR1 is LGHDT and CDR2 is YNNKEL (reference sequence). The CDR3 totals 19 residues.

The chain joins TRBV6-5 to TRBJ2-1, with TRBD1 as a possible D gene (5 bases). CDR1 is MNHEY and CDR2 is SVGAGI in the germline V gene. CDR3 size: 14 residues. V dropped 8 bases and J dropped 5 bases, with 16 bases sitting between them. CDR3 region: CASEPRQLNNEQFF. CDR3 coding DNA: TGTGCCAGCGAGCCGAGACAGTTAAACAATGAGCAGTTCTTC.

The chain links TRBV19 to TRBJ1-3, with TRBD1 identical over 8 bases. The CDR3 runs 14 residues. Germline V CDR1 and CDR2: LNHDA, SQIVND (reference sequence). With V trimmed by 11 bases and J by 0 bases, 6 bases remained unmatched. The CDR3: CACGQGPSGNTIYF. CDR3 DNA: TGTGCCTGCGGACAGGGACCCTCTGGAAACACCATATATTTT.

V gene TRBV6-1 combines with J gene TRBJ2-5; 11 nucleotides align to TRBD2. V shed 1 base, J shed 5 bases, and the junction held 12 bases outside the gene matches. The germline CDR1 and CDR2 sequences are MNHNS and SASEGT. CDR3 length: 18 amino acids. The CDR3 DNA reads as TGTGCCAGCAGTGAAGTAGCGCTAGCGGGGGGCCCAAGGGAGACCCAGTACTTC. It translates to CASSEVALAGGPRETQYF.

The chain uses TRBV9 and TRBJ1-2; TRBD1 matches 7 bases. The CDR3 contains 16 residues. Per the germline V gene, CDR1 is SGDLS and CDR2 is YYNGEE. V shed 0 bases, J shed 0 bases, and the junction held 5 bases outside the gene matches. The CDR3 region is CASSVGMGQTNYGYTF. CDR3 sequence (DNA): TGTGCCAGCAGCGTAGGTATGGGACAGACTAACTATGGCTACACCTTC.

In DNA form, the CDR3 reads TGTGCCAGCAGTGAACTAGGAACGATTGTCTATAATTCACCCCTCCACTTT. Amino acids: CASSELGTIVYNSPLHF. J is TRBJ1-6 and V is TRBV6-1, with D unclear. The CDR3 runs to 17 residues. Germline V gene lookup returns CDR1 MNHNS and CDR2 SASEGT. The V gene lost 2 bases and the J gene lost 3 bases, with 14 bases spanning the gap.

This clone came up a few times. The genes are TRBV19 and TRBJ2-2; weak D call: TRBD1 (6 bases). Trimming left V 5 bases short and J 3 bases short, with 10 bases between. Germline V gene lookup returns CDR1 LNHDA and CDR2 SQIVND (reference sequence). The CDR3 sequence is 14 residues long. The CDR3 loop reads CASSRQGHTGELFF. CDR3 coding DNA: TGTGCCAGTAGTCGGCAGGGGCACACCGGGGAGCTGTTTTTT.

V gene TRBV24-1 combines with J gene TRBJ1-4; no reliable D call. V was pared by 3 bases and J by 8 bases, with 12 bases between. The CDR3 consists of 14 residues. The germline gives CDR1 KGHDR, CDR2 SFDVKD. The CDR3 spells CATSDRGLGEKLFF. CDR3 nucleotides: TGTGCCACCAGTGATCGCGGGCTGGGGGAAAAACTGTTTTTT.